The 8 T cell receptor beta chains in this list originate from one sample, sequenced in a study of shared clonotypes between healthy human individuals. Naive CD8 isolation took CD45RO-negative cells positively selected for CCR7 and excluded terminally differentiated effector memory CD45RA+ cells. Generated by immunoSEQ multiplex PCR, the TCRdb table keeps only in-frame clones and is missing some. The sample has hundreds of thousands of clones; approximately 96% are singletons. Sample: naive CD8+ T cells sorted from blood. These receptor sequences come from a man younger than 40 in good health.

This clone was seen just once. This sequence joins TRBV5-4 and TRBJ1-1, with D unresolved. This CDR3 comprises 16 residues. V was clipped by 3 bases and J by 1 base, with 16 bases between them. The germline CDR1 and CDR2 sequences are SGHNT and YYREEE (reference sequence). CDR3 sequence (DNA): TGTGCCAGCAGCTCGTCGGAGGGCCTTCCGAACACTGAAGCTTTCTTT. Its protein product is CASSSSEGLPNTEAFF.

The chain combines TRBV6-1 with TRBJ2-7; TRBD2 matches at 12 bases. Germline-derived CDR1 and CDR2 are MNHNS and SASEGT. V was pared by 2 bases and J by 2 bases, with 7 bases of the junction left unmatched. The length of the CDR3 is 17 residues. The CDR3 nucleotides read TGTGCCAGCAGTGAACCCCTGGGACTAGCGGGTGCCTACGAGCAGTACTTC. This translates into CASSEPLGLAGAYEQYF.

The chain links TRBV6-4 to TRBJ2-3, with D unclear. Per germline, CDR1 MRHNA and CDR2 SNTAGT. This CDR3 contains 14 residues. V dropped 2 bases and J dropped 3 bases, with 9 bases sitting between them. The CDR3 DNA follows: TGTGCCAGCAGTGACCTAGACACGACAGATACGCAGTATTTT. Translated: CASSDLDTTDTQYF.

V and J are TRBV11-2 and TRBJ2-7, with D unclear. The CDR3 has 16 residues. The germline gives CDR1 SGHAT, CDR2 FQNNGV. The germline V and J ends were trimmed by 5 bases and 4 bases, with 21 bases remaining between them. This CDR3 is CASSLPYGYGDYEQYF. In DNA, the CDR3 is TGTGCCAGCAGCCTCCCCTATGGGTACGGAGATTACGAGCAGTACTTC.

CDR3 amino acids: CASSEILAGGNEQYF. The CDR3, as DNA: TGTGCCAGCAGTGAGATACTAGCGGGAGGGAACGAGCAGTACTTC. This chain uses TRBV6-1 with TRBJ2-7, with TRBD2 matching over 13 bases. Germline lookup yields CDR1 MNHNS and CDR2 SASEGT. The V and J ends lost 3 bases and 5 bases, in that order; junction bases with no gene match: 4. CDR3 length: 15 amino acids.

CDR3 DNA: TGTGCCAGCAGCTCCGCCGGGACTAGCGGGAGCGAGCAGTACTTC. Translated: CASSSAGTSGSEQYF. This chain joins TRBV5-5 and TRBJ2-7, with 14 bases lining up with TRBD2. This CDR3 has 15 amino acids. The V gene's germline CDR1 is SGHKS and CDR2 YYEKEE (reference sequence). The J segment lost 6 bases and the V segment lost 3 bases, leaving 5 bases of the junction unmatched. The complete variable domain, with remaining parts taken from reference TRBV5-5 and TRBJ2-7, reads DAGVTQSPTHLIKTRGQQVTLRCSPISGHKSVSWYQQVLGQGPQFIFQYYEKEERGRGNFPDRFSARQFPNYSSELNVNALLLGDSALYLCASSSAGTSGSEQYFGPGTRLTVT.

This rearrangement joins TRBV7-9 to TRBJ2-2; D is ambiguous. Germline CDR1 is SEHNR and CDR2 is FQNEAQ (reference sequence). The CDR3 spans 16 residues. V was cut by 5 bases and J by 1 base, with 14 bases left in between. The CDR3 protein is CASSPPGRQNTGELFF. For the CDR3, the DNA is TGTGCCAGCAGCCCACCCGGCAGACAGAACACCGGGGAGCTGTTTTTT.

DNA of the CDR3: TGTGCCAGCAGCCTATGGGACACTTACCTGAACACTGAAGCTTTCTTT. This translates into CASSLWDTYLNTEAFF. This chain joins TRBV7-9 and TRBJ1-1; D perhaps matches TRBD1 (6 bases). Trimming removed 5 bases at V and 0 bases at J, with 16 bases between. Germline CDR1 reads SEHNR; CDR2 reads FQNEAQ (reference sequence). The CDR3 has 16 amino acids.